This TCR beta chain appears in the sequencing data of a study of blood T cell repertoires in COVID-19. The protocol was immunoSEQ multiplex PCR, while the TCRdb copy is restricted to in-frame clones and leaves out a portion. Of roughly 39,000 clones listed, around 91% are singletons. The germline CDR1 and CDR2 sequences are MDHEN and SYDVKM. Germline trimming cut 2 bases from V and 14 bases from J; bases unmatched to any gene: 12. The CDR3 extends over 14 amino acids. The receptor was derived from a man aged 25 to 40 with active or convalescent COVID-19. The chain recombines TRBV28 with TRBJ2-1; TRBD2 agrees at 7 bases. The specimen sequenced was peripheral blood. Here the CDR3 DNA reads TGTGCCAGCAGTTTAGGGGAGGGAGGGAGTCTCGAGTTCTTC. Amino acid sequence: CASSLGEGGSLEFF. Full variable domain (rest looked up from reference TRBV28 and TRBJ2-1): DVKVTQSSRYLVKRTGEKVFLECVQDMDHENMFWYRQDPGLGLRLIYFSYDVKMKEKGDIPEGYSVSREKKERFSLILESASTNQTSMYLCASSLGEGGSLEFFGPGTRLTVL.